This T cell receptor beta chain is from a study of blood T cell repertoires in COVID-19. The data were produced by immunoSEQ multiplex PCR, yet TCRdb's version contains in-frame clones alone and is incomplete. Of about 150,000 clones in the sample, roughly 84% were seen once. The ends were cut back, 0 bases at V and 1 base at J, with 7 bases in the middle. The CDR3 extends over 15 amino acids. CDR1 MNHEY and CDR2 SMNVEV come from the germline V gene (reference sequence). Only one count was recorded for this clone. The V gene is TRBV27, the J gene TRBJ2-4, with D perhaps TRBD2 (6 bases). The clonotype comes from a human donor in a cohort sampled during active COVID-19. The specimen sequenced was peripheral blood. CDR3 residues: CASSLSEGAKNIQYF. CDR3 DNA: TGTGCCAGCAGTTTATCGGAGGGGGCCAAAAACATTCAGTACTTC.